What follows are 3 T cell receptor beta chains derived from one specimen sequenced in a study of cytomegalovirus exposure and HLA in healthy donors (dated by TCRdb to between 2016 and 2019). Library construction relied on the immunoSEQ multiplex PCR assay. The multiplex PCR relied on a mix of 60 forward primers for TCR Vbeta segments and 13 reverse primers for TCR Jbeta segments. TCRdb stores this immuneACCESS table with in-frame sequences only. Part of the clones is absent; in the studies checked, under half of the shortfall reflects unresolved V genes, and no reason is known for the rest. The sample table lists about 160,000 clones, around 74% of them with a count of one. Of the sample, around 2.5% is held by the ten largest clones. Sample: PBMCs. The receptors here all came from a female donor in good health and CMV-seronegative.

The V gene is TRBV6-1, the J gene TRBJ2-7; D is undetermined. CDR3 length equals 15 residues. Trimming pared 0 bases from V and 3 bases from J, leaving 12 bases between. The germline CDR1 and CDR2 sequences are MNHNS and SASEGT. The CDR3 sequence: CASSEASNSNYEQYF. In DNA, the CDR3 is TGTGCCAGCAGTGAAGCATCCAACAGTAACTACGAGCAGTACTTC.

In its sample, this clone was seen a few times. V usage is TRBV4-3 and J usage is TRBJ1-2; tentative D call: TRBD1 (5 bases). Trimming stripped 0 bases from V and 8 bases from J, with 16 bases between. From germline, CDR1 is LGHNA and CDR2 YSLEER. This CDR3 contains 15 residues. The CDR3 loop is CASSQDRGKGVGYTF. The CDR3 nucleotides are TGCGCCAGCAGCCAAGATCGGGGGAAAGGGGTCGGCTACACCTTC.

This chain joins TRBV28 and TRBJ1-5, with D hard to call. The ends were cut back, 6 bases at V and 6 bases at J, with 9 bases in the middle. In germline, CDR1 is MDHEN, CDR2 SYDVKM. The CDR3 runs to 12 residues. CDR3 protein: CASSPGGQPQHF. In DNA form, the CDR3 reads TGTGCCAGCAGCCCAGGAGGTCAGCCCCAGCATTTT.